In its sample, the clone carrying this T cell receptor beta chain was seen a few times. CDR1 SGDLS and CDR2 YYNGEE come from the germline V gene. This CDR3 spans 17 amino acids. Trimming shortened V by 0 bases and J by 2 bases, and 15 bases separated the two germline ends. Investigators excluded patients with uncontrolled infection, other autoimmune disease, pregnancy or lactation. These data belong to a study of T cells in Graves' hyperthyroidism and ophthalmopathy. The source material, RNA transcripts, was used to amplify TCR beta CDR3 regions. First-round RT-PCR with HTBI primers amplified the TCR CDR3 region. One entry per CDR3 protein results from TCRdb running MiXCR on the multiplex PCR reads. The table includes hundreds of thousands of distinct CDR3 sequences, more than 12% detected once.

The clonotype comes from a woman in her forties or fifties with Graves' ophthalmopathy. V is TRBV9 and J is TRBJ1-3; possible D gene TRBD1, 6 bases. Sequencing input: blood. CDR3 amino acids: CASSVDVRTAPGNTIYF. The DNA of the CDR3 is TGTGCCAGCAGCGTAGACGTGCGGACAGCTCCTGGAAACACCATATATTTT.